This passage covers 4 T cell receptor beta chains from one sample sequenced in a study of cytotoxic CD8 clonotypes in ibrutinib-treated CLL (dated by TCRdb to about 2021). Interpreted using the paper, the time point label stands for: 12 months on ibrutinib. Library method: the immunoSEQ multiplex PCR assay. Held by TCRdb, this immuneACCESS table contains in-frame sequences only and omits some clones. Under half of the omission traces to an unresolved V gene where checked; the cause of the rest is unknown. For this sample there are roughly 220,000 clones; more than 75% appear just once. 9.5% to 12% of the sample belongs to the ten largest clones. Sample: PBMCs, taken after 12 months of ibrutinib treatment. The source is a human donor with chronic lymphocytic leukemia.

This clone showed up just a few times. V is TRBV2 and J is TRBJ1-5, with 9 positions matching TRBD1. Germline lookup yields CDR1 SNHLY and CDR2 FYNNEI. This CDR3 contains 14 residues. The trim removed 3 bases at V and 5 bases at J, leaving 2 bases unmatched. For the CDR3, the DNA is TGTGCCAGCAGTGATAGGACAGGGGATCAGCCCCAGCATTTT. This codes for CASSDRTGDQPQHF.

This clone was seen just once. The rearrangement joins TRBV20-1 to TRBJ2-7, with no clear D. CDR3 length: 10 amino acids. Germline CDR1 and CDR2: DFQATT and SNEGSKA (reference sequence). Trimming removed 1 base from V and 12 bases from J, with 10 bases in between. CDR3 sequence: CSARVHLRYF. CDR3 in DNA: TGCAGTGCTAGAGTCCATCTCCGGTACTTC.

V usage is TRBV4-1 and J usage is TRBJ2-1; TRBD2 matches at 12 bases. Germline values: CDR1 MGHRA, CDR2 YSYEKL. V gave up 6 bases and J gave up 7 bases; unmatched junction bases: 16. The CDR3 loop spans 18 amino acids. The CDR3, as DNA: TGCGCCAGCAGTCGAAGGGGACTAGCGGGCCGAAAGGGAAATGAGCAGTTCTTC. It codes for CASSRRGLAGRKGNEQFF.

This chain links TRBV28 with TRBJ2-5; possible D gene TRBD2, 5 bases. The CDR3 length is 13 residues. Germline V gene sequence: CDR1 MDHEN, CDR2 SYDVKM. V dropped 5 bases and J dropped 6 bases, with 13 bases sitting between them. CDR3 nucleotide sequence: TGTGCCAGCAGTCTCAAACTAGAACAGACCCAGTACTTC. It yields the protein CASSLKLEQTQYF.